The sequence of this T cell receptor beta chain was determined in a study of shared T cell receptors in the human thymus. Germline CDR1 MNHEY, CDR2 SVGAGI. V was trimmed by 2 bases and J by 5 bases, leaving 16 bases between them. This CDR3 region has 15 residues. Clones were read by immunoSEQ multiplex PCR, and TCRdb kept only the in-frame ones, dropping some. The table includes under 850,000 clones, around 87% detected once. The same specimen was also included in a second study, on human thymus T cells. That investigation notes: The thymus was resected at corrective cardiac surgery.

Source material: thymocytes. This sequence originates from a boy under two years old with a congenital heart defect. V gene TRBV6-5 combines with J gene TRBJ2-7; perhaps TRBD2 as D (6 bases). CDR3 bases: TGTGCCAGCAGTTACCATGGGACTGCGGCGGACGAGCAGTACTTC. Its translation: CASSYHGTAADEQYF.